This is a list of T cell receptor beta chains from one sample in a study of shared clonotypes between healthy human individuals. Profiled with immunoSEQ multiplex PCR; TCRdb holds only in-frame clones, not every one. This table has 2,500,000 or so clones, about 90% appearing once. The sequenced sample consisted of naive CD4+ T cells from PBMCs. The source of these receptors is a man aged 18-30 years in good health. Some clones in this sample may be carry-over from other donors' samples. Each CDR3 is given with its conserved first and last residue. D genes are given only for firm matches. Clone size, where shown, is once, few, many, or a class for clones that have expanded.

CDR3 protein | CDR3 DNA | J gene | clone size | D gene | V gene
CAWGAPSEQYF | TGTGCCTGGGGGGCCCCCTCAGAGCAGTACTTC | TRBJ2-7 | . | . | TRBV30
CASNLFPGLAGENEQYF | TGCGCCAGCAACTTATTCCCCGGACTAGCGGGAGAGAACGAGCAGTACTTC | TRBJ2-7 | . | TRBD2 | TRBV5-1
CASSQSASGHSYNEQFF | TGTGCCAGCAGCCAATCTGCTAGCGGGCACTCCTACAATGAGCAGTTCTTC | TRBJ2-1 | . | TRBD2 | TRBV14
CASSSPASGPIQFF | TGTGCCAGCAGCTCCCCGGCTAGCGGCCCTATACAGTTCTTC | TRBJ2-1 | . | TRBD2 | TRBV7-7
CASSATSGSVDEQFF | TGCGCCAGCAGCGCGACTAGCGGGAGTGTCGATGAGCAGTTCTTC | TRBJ2-1 | once | TRBD2 | TRBV5-1
CSVRDRVYSGANVLTF | TGCAGCGTCCGGGACAGGGTATACTCTGGGGCCAACGTCCTGACTTTC | TRBJ2-6 | . | TRBD1 | TRBV29-1
CASSYGAAYNEQFF | TGCGCCAGCTCATATGGGGCGGCTTACAATGAGCAGTTCTTC | TRBJ2-1 | . | . | TRBV5-1
CAISESYSQETQYF | TGTGCCATCAGTGAGTCATACAGCCAAGAGACCCAGTACTTC | TRBJ2-5 | . | . | TRBV10-3
CASSWGGAGGDNEQFF | TGTGCCAGCAGTTGGGGTGGCGCGGGAGGGGACAATGAGCAGTTCTTC | TRBJ2-1 | . | TRBD2 | TRBV28
CASKISGSSYNEQFF | TGTGCCAGCAAGATTAGCGGGAGCTCCTACAATGAGCAGTTCTTC | TRBJ2-1 | . | TRBD2 | TRBV2
CASSLTPKADTQYF | TGTGCCAGCAGCTTAACACCGAAGGCAGATACGCAGTATTTT | TRBJ2-3 | . | . | TRBV7-3
CASSATGGTGELFF | TGTGCCAGCAGCGCGACAGGGGGCACCGGGGAGCTGTTTTTT | TRBJ2-2 | . | TRBD1 | TRBV2
CASSRGTEKYEQYF | TGCGCCAGCAGCCGCGGGACTGAAAAGTACGAGCAGTACTTC | TRBJ2-7 | few | . | TRBV4-3
CASSIGRGRTYYEQYF | TGTGCCAGCAGCATTGGTAGGGGACGGACGTACTACGAGCAGTACTTC | TRBJ2-7 | . | . | TRBV27
CASSPPSTDTQYF | TGTGCCAGCTCACCGCCGTCCACAGATACGCAGTATTTT | TRBJ2-3 | . | . | TRBV18
CASSQVSSGTYDNEQFF | TGTGCCAGCAGCCAAGTCTCTAGCGGGACTTACGACAATGAGCAGTTCTTC | TRBJ2-1 | . | TRBD2 | TRBV4-2
CAISNLMDGPPGVTQYF | TGTGCCATCAGTAACCTGATGGACGGGCCCCCAGGTGTTACGCAGTATTTT | TRBJ2-3 | . | . | TRBV10-3
CASTPRGSNQPQHF | TGTGCCAGCACCCCCAGGGGTAGCAATCAGCCCCAGCATTTT | TRBJ1-5 | . | . | TRBV2
CASSPWGGGGNQPQHF | TGTGCCAGCAGTCCCTGGGGAGGGGGGGGAAATCAGCCCCAGCATTTT | TRBJ1-5 | few | . | TRBV27
CSASTFGDEQYF | TGCAGCGCCTCAACCTTTGGGGACGAGCAGTACTTC | TRBJ2-7 | . | . | TRBV29-1
CASIPPGTDTQYF | TGTGCCAGCATCCCCCCGGGGACAGATACGCAGTATTTT | TRBJ2-3 | . | . | TRBV28
CASSQPTSGSRYTQYF | TGCGCCAGCAGCCAGCCGACTAGCGGGAGCCGATATACGCAGTATTTT | TRBJ2-3 | . | TRBD2 | TRBV4-1
CAISKGNTEAFF | TGTGCCATATCAAAAGGGAACACTGAAGCTTTCTTT | TRBJ1-1 | . | . | TRBV10-3
CAISGTGAQETQYF | TGTGCCATCAGTGGGACAGGGGCCCAAGAGACCCAGTACTTC | TRBJ2-5 | . | TRBD1 | TRBV10-3
CASSRPQELQFF | TGCGCCAGCAGCCGACCACAGGAGTTGCAGTTCTTC | TRBJ2-1 | . | . | TRBV4-1
CASSATLASGYNEQFF | TGCGCCAGCAGCGCTACCCTAGCTAGCGGCTACAATGAGCAGTTCTTC | TRBJ2-1 | once | TRBD2 | TRBV5-1
CASRGKGLQGTNEKLFF | TGTGCCAGCAGAGGGAAGGGGCTGCAGGGGACTAATGAAAAACTGTTTTTT | TRBJ1-4 | . | . | TRBV14
CASSTIGTANTEAFF | TGCGCCAGCAGCACGATTGGGACCGCGAACACTGAAGCTTTCTTT | TRBJ1-1 | . | . | TRBV5-1
CASRASYTGYGYTF | TGTGCCAGCAGGGCGTCTTATACAGGCTATGGCTACACCTTC | TRBJ1-2 | . | . | TRBV28